The 32 T cell receptor beta chains given below trace back to one sample, sequenced in a study of siplizumab effects on memory and regulatory T cells (dated by TCRdb to between 2018 and 2021). The library was generated by the immunoSEQ multiplex PCR assay. The source is immuneACCESS, and TCRdb retained only in-frame sequences with V and J called. Part of the clones is not carried over; for the studies checked, unresolved V genes explain less than half of this, and the remainder is unexplained. The sample yields some 100,000 clones; 90% to 95% were counted once. Around 1.5% of the sample is in the top ten clones. Material: non-Treg CD4+ T cells sorted from blood. In the paper's terms, the cell subset or site label means: FACS-sorted unstimulated CD4+ non-regulatory T cells. These receptors all come from a human donor in good health.

V usage is TRBV27 and J usage is TRBJ2-2; 9 nucleotides agree with TRBD1. This CDR3 has 16 residues. Germline V gene data show CDR1 as MNHEY and CDR2 as SMNVEV (reference sequence). Trimming cost V 6 bases and J 6 bases; bases outside gene matches: 11. Here the CDR3 reads CASRGPGQGLSGELFF. The DNA of the CDR3 is TGTGCCAGCAGGGGACCGGGACAGGGTCTTTCCGGGGAGCTGTTTTTT.

This clone has more than one count but fewer than ten. V usage is TRBV6-5 and J usage is TRBJ1-5, with TRBD1 matching over 8 bases. Trimming removed 6 bases from V and 6 bases from J; junction bases left unmatched: 10. From germline, CDR1 is MNHEY and CDR2 SVGAGI. The CDR3 contains 15 residues. The CDR3 sequence: CASSRQGRVGQPQHF. The CDR3 nucleotides are TGTGCCAGCAGCCGACAGGGGCGGGTTGGTCAGCCCCAGCATTTT.

This chain uses TRBV7-2 with TRBJ1-5, with D unresolved. The CDR3 has 12 residues. The germline CDR1 and CDR2 sequences are SGHTA and FQGNSA. Trimming took 6 bases from V and 9 from J, leaving 12 bases between them. DNA for the CDR3: TGTGCCAGCAGTCTGACCTGGGGGCCCCAGCATTTT. Amino acids: CASSLTWGPQHF.

The chain carries TRBV11-2 and TRBJ2-7, with D unclear. The CDR3 has 13 residues. CDR1 is SGHAT, CDR2 FQNNGV, per germline. V dropped 5 bases and J dropped 4 bases, with 12 bases sitting between them. The CDR3 nucleotides are TGTGCCAGCAGCGCAGAACCCAGATACGAGCAGTACTTC. Translating gives CASSAEPRYEQYF.

The chain carries TRBV19 and TRBJ2-3; perhaps TRBD2 as D (6 bases). This CDR3 spans 13 amino acids. The V and J ends lost 5 bases and 6 bases respectively, with 12 bases between them. Germline V gives CDR1 LNHDA, CDR2 SQIVND (reference sequence). This CDR3 reads CASSRTGRDTQYF. The CDR3 nucleotides read TGTGCCAGTAGTCGAACGGGGAGGGATACGCAGTATTTT.

The chain is built from TRBV7-3 and TRBJ2-2; D is possibly TRBD2 (6 bases). V was cut by 5 bases and J by 3 bases, with 16 bases left in between. Germline CDR1 reads SGHTA; CDR2 reads FQGTGA. This CDR3 has 16 residues. The CDR3 is CASSPKGTSHTGELFF. CDR3 sequence (DNA): TGTGCCAGCAGCCCAAAAGGGACTTCTCACACCGGGGAGCTGTTTTTT.

CDR3 in DNA: TGTGCCAGCAGCTTGTACAAGGCCGGGGAGCTGTTTTTT. Protein sequence: CASSLYKAGELFF. The genes are TRBV5-6 and TRBJ2-2; D unresolved. CDR3 length: 13 residues. The V gene lost 1 base and the J gene lost 6 bases, with 7 bases spanning the gap. CDR1 and CDR2 (germline): SGHDT, YYEEEE.

The CDR3 sequence is CASSYSGGAGETQYF. The CDR3 DNA is TGTGCCAGCAGTTACTCGGGGGGGGCTGGGGAGACCCAGTACTTC. The chain recombines TRBV6-6 with TRBJ2-5, with D possibly being TRBD2 (7 bases). V lost 0 bases, J lost 5 bases, and 13 bases lay in between. The CDR3 extends over 15 amino acids. Germline V gives CDR1 MNHNY, CDR2 SVGAGI (reference sequence).

This sequence joins TRBV6-1 and TRBJ1-4; no clear D. This CDR3 comprises 15 residues. Per the germline V gene, CDR1 is MNHNS and CDR2 is SASEGT. The V gene lost 6 bases and the J gene lost 7 bases, with 18 bases spanning the gap. CDR3 sequence (DNA): TGTGCCAGCAGGAACGACGCTATGGCCAGTGAAAAACTGTTTTTT. Translated: CASRNDAMASEKLFF.

A note on this clone: One end of the junction does not line up with germline, which may come from a read error. J is TRBJ2-7 and V is TRBV2, with D perhaps TRBD1 (6 bases). The CDR3 runs 13 residues. CDR1 is SNHLY, CDR2 FYNNEI, per germline. CDR3 sequence reads: CAGRGDGRYEQYF. The CDR3 DNA is TGTGCCGGCAGGGGCGATGGGCGGTACGAGCAGTACTTC.

The J gene is TRBJ2-7, the V gene TRBV28, with D maybe TRBD2 (5 bases). The CDR3 has 14 residues. The V gene lost 5 bases and the J gene lost 1 base, with 12 bases spanning the gap. The V gene's germline CDR1 is MDHEN and CDR2 SYDVKM. CDR3 sequence reads: CASSPPGLSYEQYF. The DNA for the CDR3 is TGTGCCAGCAGTCCGCCTGGACTTTCCTACGAGCAGTACTTC. The full variable domain, completed using reference TRBV28 and TRBJ2-7, is DVKVTQSSRYLVKRTGEKVFLECVQDMDHENMFWYRQDPGLGLRLIYFSYDVKMKEKGDIPEGYSVSREKKERFSLILESASTNQTSMYLCASSPPGLSYEQYFGPGTRLTVT.

The chain carries TRBV27 and TRBJ2-1, with unresolved D. V lost 9 bases to trimming and J lost 8 bases, with 11 bases between them. The CDR3 runs 11 residues. Germline CDR1 is MNHEY and CDR2 is SMNVEV (reference sequence). The CDR3 protein is CASVNLDEQFF. For the CDR3, the DNA is TGTGCCAGTGTAAACTTAGATGAGCAGTTCTTC.

CDR3 in DNA: TGTGCCAGCAGTTTTAACAATGAGCAGTTCTTC. Its translation: CASSFNNEQFF. The chain combines TRBV27 with TRBJ2-1; D is ambiguous. Germline V CDR1 and CDR2: MNHEY, SMNVEV (reference sequence). The V gene lost 3 bases and the J gene lost 5 bases, with 2 bases spanning the gap. There are 11 residues in the CDR3.

The chain couples TRBV16 to TRBJ2-7, with D possibly TRBD1 on 6 matching bases. The CDR3 is made up of 14 amino acids. Trimming cost V 6 bases and J 8 bases, with 20 bases left between them. CDR1 is KGHSY, CDR2 FQNENV, per germline. The CDR3, as DNA: TGTGCCAGCAGTCCCAATTACCGGGACAACAAGCAGTACTTC. This gives the protein CASSPNYRDNKQYF.

The genes are TRBV30 and TRBJ2-5, with 11 bases fitting TRBD2. CDR3 length equals 14 residues. The J segment lost 3 bases and the V segment lost 4 bases, leaving 4 bases of the junction unmatched. The germline V gene encodes CDR1 GTSNPN and CDR2 SVGIG (reference sequence). The CDR3 is CAWTLAGGKETQYF. In nucleotides, the CDR3 is TGTGCCTGGACTCTAGCGGGAGGCAAAGAGACCCAGTACTTC.

The J gene is TRBJ2-5, the V gene TRBV5-1, with TRBD2 matching over 7 bases. The germline V gene has CDR1 SGHRS and CDR2 YFSETQ. With V trimmed by 3 bases and J by 2 bases, 10 bases remained unmatched. CDR3 length: 16 amino acids. The CDR3 reads CASSWGRRGGQETQYF. The CDR3 coding sequence is TGCGCCAGCAGCTGGGGTCGTAGGGGAGGGCAAGAGACCCAGTACTTC.

The V call is TRBV5-1, the J call TRBJ2-2, with unresolved D. Germline V gives CDR1 SGHRS, CDR2 YFSETQ. V gave up 4 bases and J gave up 0 bases, with 13 bases separating them. The CDR3 spans 16 residues. CDR3 sequence (DNA): TGCGCCAGCAGCACCTCGGTCTACTCGAACACCGGGGAGCTGTTTTTT. Its protein is CASSTSVYSNTGELFF.

The chain links TRBV2 to TRBJ2-2; D might be TRBD2 (5 bases). This CDR3 contains 13 residues. In germline, CDR1 is SNHLY, CDR2 FYNNEI. V lost 7 bases and J lost 6, with 12 bases in between. CDR3 sequence (DNA): TGTGCCAGCACCCGGGAAGTCGCCGGGGAGCTGTTTTTT. Translation gives CASTREVAGELFF.

The chain joins TRBV7-6 to TRBJ2-7; D is unresolved. Deletions cut 0 bases from V and 0 bases from J, with 6 bases between. CDR3 length: 14 amino acids. Germline CDR1 and CDR2: SGHVS and FNYEAQ. CDR3 in amino acids: CASSLAGSSYEQYF. Here the CDR3 DNA reads TGTGCCAGCAGCTTAGCAGGAAGCTCCTACGAGCAGTACTTC.

V and J are TRBV11-2 and TRBJ2-7, with a tentative D call TRBD2 (5 bases). Germline CDR1 is SGHAT and CDR2 is FQNNGV. The V end was cut by 6 bases, the J end by 6 bases, with 18 bases between. This CDR3 comprises 14 residues. This CDR3 reads CASRNSRARGEQYF. The CDR3 bases are TGTGCCAGCAGAAACTCGAGGGCCCGGGGCGAGCAGTACTTC.

This clone was seen a single time. V usage is TRBV2 and J usage is TRBJ1-4; D possibly corresponds to TRBD1 (5 bases). Germline V gene lookup returns CDR1 SNHLY and CDR2 FYNNEI. This CDR3 is 15 amino acids long. V was shortened by 6 bases and J by 4 bases, with 15 bases between the two germline ends. CDR3 sequence reads: CASRYTGIDNEKLFF. The CDR3 region has the DNA TGTGCCAGCAGATACACAGGTATCGATAATGAAAAACTGTTTTTT.

The J gene is TRBJ1-1, the V gene TRBV19; a possible D gene is TRBD1 (6 bases). The germline gives CDR1 LNHDA, CDR2 SQIVND (reference sequence). This CDR3 contains 14 residues. Trimming removed 7 bases from V and 0 bases from J, with 12 bases in between. The chain's CDR3 is CASKGVIMNTEAFF. The CDR3 DNA is TGTGCCAGTAAGGGGGTAATCATGAACACTGAAGCTTTCTTT.

This chain connects TRBV7-9 to TRBJ1-1; D gene uncertain. CDR1 is SEHNR and CDR2 is FQNEAQ in the germline V gene (reference sequence). Trimming took off 3 bases at V and 6 bases at J, with 20 bases between the two ends. The CDR3 has 16 residues. The chain's CDR3 is CASSFTQWVSGAEAFF. Here the CDR3 DNA reads TGTGCCAGCAGCTTCACCCAATGGGTTAGTGGGGCTGAAGCTTTCTTT.

This chain joins TRBV6-6 and TRBJ1-5; no clear D gene. CDR3 length equals 13 residues. Germline assignment: CDR1 MNHNY and CDR2 SVGAGI (reference sequence). Trimming left V 2 bases short and J 6 bases short, with 8 bases between. DNA of the CDR3: TGTGCCAGCAGTTACGCTCCGGCTCAGCCCCAGCATTTT. It yields the protein CASSYAPAQPQHF.

The rearrangement uses TRBV11-3 and TRBJ2-1; 7 bases are shared with TRBD2. V was pared by 1 base and J by 5 bases, with 5 bases of the junction left unmatched. This CDR3 comprises 15 residues. Germline-derived CDR1 and CDR2 are SGHNT and YENEEA. The CDR3 region is CASSLGTSVNNEQFF. In DNA form, the CDR3 reads TGTGCCAGCAGCTTAGGCACTAGCGTTAACAATGAGCAGTTCTTC.

This chain links TRBV15 with TRBJ1-1, with 9 bases identical to TRBD1. CDR3 length: 16 amino acids. Germline V gene data show CDR1 as LNHNV and CDR2 as YYDKDF (reference sequence). The junction had 9 bases not matched to a gene; V was cut back by 3 bases and J by 4 bases. The CDR3 region is CATSSDATGGFTEAFF. The CDR3 DNA reads as TGTGCCACCAGCAGTGACGCGACAGGGGGGTTCACTGAAGCTTTCTTT.

The genes are TRBV30 and TRBJ1-5, with TRBD1 as a possible D gene (5 bases). Trimming cost V 1 base and J 1 base, with 8 bases left between them. This CDR3 comprises 14 residues. Germline V gene lookup returns CDR1 GTSNPN and CDR2 SVGIG (reference sequence). CDR3 sequence reads: CAWSAGRSNQPQHF. The CDR3, as DNA: TGTGCCTGGAGTGCGGGGCGAAGCAATCAGCCCCAGCATTTT.

Concerning this clone: One junction end disagrees with the germline gene, perhaps due to a read error. The chain combines TRBV9 with TRBJ2-5; D uncertain. This CDR3 has 12 residues. CDR1 is SGDLS, CDR2 YYNGEE, per germline. CDR3 region: CASSKTQGTQYF. For the CDR3, the DNA is TGTGCCAGCAGCAAAACCCAAGGGACCCAGTACTTC.

This clone was counted a single time. The rearrangement uses TRBV4-1 and TRBJ2-2; D ambiguous. Trimming took off 1 base at V and 7 bases at J, with 7 bases between the two ends. CDR1 is MGHRA and CDR2 is YSYEKL in the germline V gene. The CDR3 length is 13 residues. This CDR3 reads CASSQGNLGELFF. In DNA form, the CDR3 reads TGCGCCAGCAGCCAAGGGAACCTCGGGGAGCTGTTTTTT.

The rearrangement links TRBV7-8 to TRBJ2-5; TRBD2 matches at 7 bases. V dropped 2 bases and J dropped 5; count of bases not matched to a gene: 5. The CDR3 is 14 residues long. Germline CDR1 is SGHVS and CDR2 is FQNEAQ. The CDR3 DNA reads TGTGCCAGCAGCTTAAAGTTGGGGGGGGAGACCCAGTACTTC. Residues: CASSLKLGGETQYF.

The chain employs TRBV28 and TRBJ2-4, with a weak D call TRBD2 (6 bases). Per germline, CDR1 MDHEN and CDR2 SYDVKM. Trimming stripped 1 base from V and 0 bases from J, with 16 bases between. The CDR3 sequence is 18 residues long. This chain's CDR3 is CASSLYSQGGLAKNIQYF. CDR3 nucleotide sequence: TGTGCCAGCAGTTTATATAGTCAGGGAGGACTAGCCAAAAACATTCAGTACTTC.

This clone was observed once. This chain uses TRBV7-2 with TRBJ2-7; D gene uncertain. Trimming left V 1 base short and J 7 bases short, with 14 bases between. Germline-derived CDR1 and CDR2 are SGHTA and FQGNSA. This CDR3 is 14 amino acids long. CDR3 nucleotides: TGTGCCAGCAGCTTAGAGGTCTTGGTTCAGGAGCAGTACTTC. Its protein is CASSLEVLVQEQYF. The variable domain in full, with the rest retrieved from reference TRBV7-2 and TRBJ2-7, is GAGVSQSPSNKVTEKGKDVELRCDPISGHTALYWYRQSLGQGLEFLIYFQGNSAPDKSGLPSDRFSAERTGGSVSTLTIQRTQQEDSAVYLCASSLEVLVQEQYFGPGTRLTVT.